A single sample gave rise to the 22 T cell receptor beta chains below, sequenced in a study of T cell changes during pregnancy in multiple sclerosis. Clones were sequenced by immunoSEQ multiplex PCR, and TCRdb holds only the in-frame ones, with some missing. This table has tens of thousands of clones, around 90% appearing once. Here the sequenced sample was peripheral blood, taken in the second trimester of pregnancy. These receptors were collected from a female donor in good health, enrolled as a control in a pregnancy study.

The J gene is TRBJ2-7, the V gene TRBV4-2, with D perhaps TRBD1 (6 bases). Trimming took off 0 bases at V and 6 bases at J, with 18 bases between the two ends. CDR3 length equals 16 residues. Germline loops: CDR1 LGHNA, CDR2 YNFKEQ. The chain's CDR3 is CASSQDLGAWVREQYF. The CDR3 nucleotides are TGTGCCAGCAGCCAAGATTTGGGGGCTTGGGTTCGCGAGCAGTACTTC.

The J gene is TRBJ2-7, the V gene TRBV28; TRBD1 aligns across 7 bases. Germline lookup yields CDR1 MDHEN and CDR2 SYDVKM. The CDR3 totals 15 residues. With V trimmed by 5 bases and J by 2 bases, 9 bases remained unmatched. In nucleotides, the CDR3 is TGTGCCAGCAGTCCAACCGGGACAGCCCCCTACGAGCAGTACTTC. Amino acid sequence: CASSPTGTAPYEQYF.

This chain joins TRBV19 and TRBJ1-2, with D possibly being TRBD1 (5 bases). Germline CDR1 and CDR2: LNHDA and SQIVND (reference sequence). There are 14 residues in the CDR3. The V end lost 5 bases, the J end lost 4 bases, and 14 bases lay between the germline ends. CDR3 nucleotides: TGTGCCAGTAGTGGCGGACGGGGGTCCTATGGCTACACCTTC. Translating it yields CASSGGRGSYGYTF.

This sequence joins TRBV7-8 and TRBJ1-6; 7 bases fit TRBD1. The length of the CDR3 is 14 residues. The V segment lost 5 bases and the J segment 5 bases; nucleotides outside the gene matches: 3. Germline V gives CDR1 SGHVS, CDR2 FQNEAQ. The CDR3 sequence is CASSPGTDNSPLHF. The DNA of the CDR3 is TGTGCCAGCAGCCCCGGGACAGATAATTCACCCCTCCACTTT.

The genes are TRBV7-9 and TRBJ1-1; 7 bases agree with TRBD1. The trim removed 3 bases at V and 8 bases at J, leaving 9 bases unmatched. The germline V gene has CDR1 SEHNR and CDR2 FQNEAQ (reference sequence). The CDR3 contains 14 residues. CDR3 sequence: CASSFPGQIREAFF. DNA for the CDR3: TGTGCCAGCAGCTTCCCGGGACAGATTAGAGAAGCTTTCTTT. The full variable domain, completed using reference TRBV7-9 and TRBJ1-1, is DTGVSQNPRHKITKRGQNVTFRCDPISEHNRLYWYRQTLGQGPEFLTYFQNEAQLEKSRLLSDRFSAERPKGSFSTLEIQRTEQGDSAMYLCASSFPGQIREAFFGQGTRLTVV.

V gene TRBV6-4 combines with J gene TRBJ2-2; 7 bases match TRBD2. V shed 5 bases, J shed 6 bases, and the junction held 3 bases outside the gene matches. The CDR3 consists of 13 residues. Per germline, CDR1 MRHNA and CDR2 SNTAGT. Written as DNA, the CDR3 is TGTGCCAGCAGTCCGAGCGGGGCCGGGGAGCTGTTTTTT. Its protein is CASSPSGAGELFF.

The chain is built from TRBV9 and TRBJ2-3; TRBD2 might be the D (6 bases). CDR1 SGDLS and CDR2 YYNGEE come from the germline V gene. The CDR3 length is 14 residues. V was trimmed by 0 bases and J by 6 bases, leaving 11 bases between them. CDR3 amino acids: CASSVGDWMDTQYF. In DNA form, the CDR3 reads TGTGCCAGCAGCGTAGGGGACTGGATGGATACGCAGTATTTT.

The table lists this clone with a count of one. The chain joins TRBV29-1 to TRBJ1-4; TRBD1 matches at 12 bases. J gave up 6 bases and V 7 bases, and 3 bases lay outside the gene matches. The CDR3 spans 13 residues. CDR1 is SQVTM, CDR2 ANQGSEA, per germline. CDR3 DNA: TGCAGCGCGAGGGACAGGGGGCATGAAAAACTGTTTTTT. Residues: CSARDRGHEKLFF.

This rearrangement joins TRBV11-3 to TRBJ2-1; TRBD1 agrees at 7 bases. Germline CDR1 is SGHNT and CDR2 is YENEEA. The CDR3 length is 16 residues. V gave up 0 bases and J gave up 6 bases; unmatched junction bases: 8. The CDR3 protein is CASSLEGQPVLNEQFF. The CDR3 nucleotides read TGTGCCAGCAGCTTAGAGGGACAGCCTGTTCTCAATGAGCAGTTCTTC.

The chain couples TRBV11-2 to TRBJ2-2; TRBD1 might be the D (6 bases). Trimming left V 6 bases short and J 7 bases short, with 9 bases between. From germline, CDR1 is SGHAT and CDR2 FQNNGV. The CDR3 contains 12 residues. DNA for the CDR3: TGTGCCAGCAGTTGGACAGACGGGGAGCTGTTTTTT. Its protein product is CASSWTDGELFF. The entire variable domain, with the rest obtained from reference TRBV11-2 and TRBJ2-2, is as follows: EAGVAQSPRYKIIEKRQSVAFWCNPISGHATLYWYQQILGQGPKLLIQFQNNGVVDDSQLPKDRFSAERLKGVDSTLKIQPAKLEDSAVYLCASSWTDGELFFGEGSRLTVL.

The chain recombines TRBV7-3 with TRBJ2-5, with 7 positions matching TRBD1. The CDR3 contains 14 residues. CDR1 is SGHTA and CDR2 is FQGTGA in the germline V gene. J was trimmed by 5 bases and V by 5 bases; bases with no gene match: 8. The CDR3 DNA sequence: TGTGCCAGCAGCGCCACAGGGGACGGTGAGACCCAGTACTTC. Its translation: CASSATGDGETQYF.

The chain recombines TRBV28 with TRBJ1-2; 7 nucleotides line up with TRBD1. J was trimmed by 1 base and V by 10 bases; bases with no gene match: 3. Germline-derived CDR1 and CDR2 are MDHEN and SYDVKM. The CDR3 runs 12 residues. DNA for the CDR3: TGTGCCATTTGGGACAGTAACTATGGCTACACCTTC. Translation: CAIWDSNYGYTF.

This chain links TRBV28 with TRBJ1-1; TRBD1 matches 7 bases. The V segment lost 3 bases and the J segment 10 bases; nucleotides outside the gene matches: 5. CDR3 length equals 12 residues. Germline V lookup: CDR1 MDHEN, CDR2 SYDVKM. The CDR3: CASSFRQGVAFF. The CDR3 coding sequence is TGTGCCAGCAGTTTCCGACAGGGTGTAGCTTTCTTT.

The rearrangement links TRBV4-1 to TRBJ1-2; weak D call: TRBD1 (5 bases). The V and J ends lost 3 bases and 6 bases respectively, with 20 bases between them. This CDR3 contains 16 residues. CDR1 and CDR2 from the germline V gene are MGHRA and YSYEKL. Here the CDR3 reads CASSQMSSDRKDGYTF. The CDR3 region has the DNA TGCGCCAGCAGCCAGATGTCTTCCGACAGAAAGGATGGCTACACCTTC.

J is TRBJ1-2 and V is TRBV5-1; D may be TRBD1 (6 bases). There are 14 residues in the CDR3. V was trimmed by 0 bases and J by 4 bases, leaving 10 bases between them. Germline loops: CDR1 SGHRS, CDR2 YFSETQ. CDR3 sequence (DNA): TGCGCCAGCAGCTTGGACAGGGTGGCCTATGGCTACACCTTC. It specifies CASSLDRVAYGYTF.

The rearrangement uses TRBV7-2 and TRBJ1-5; a possible D gene is TRBD1 (6 bases). V was pared by 3 bases and J by 2 bases, with 17 bases between. Germline V lookup: CDR1 SGHTA, CDR2 FQGNSA. The CDR3 totals 17 residues. The DNA of the CDR3 is TGTGCCAGCAGCTTCGGGTATTACAGGGCCGGCAATCAGCCCCAGCATTTT. This sequence encodes CASSFGYYRAGNQPQHF. Complete variable domain (other parts from reference TRBV7-2 and TRBJ1-5): GAGVSQSPSNKVTEKGKDVELRCDPISGHTALYWYRQSLGQGLEFLIYFQGNSAPDKSGLPSDRFSAERTGGSVSTLTIQRTQQEDSAVYLCASSFGYYRAGNQPQHFGDGTRLSIL.

The chain carries TRBV10-1 and TRBJ2-5; unclear D gene. V gave up 0 bases and J gave up 4 bases, with 6 bases separating them. CDR1 is WNHNN, CDR2 SYGVQD, per germline (reference sequence). The CDR3 is 13 residues long. Here the CDR3 DNA reads TGCGCCAGCAGTGAGTCAGGAGTAGAGACCCAGTACTTC. It translates to CASSESGVETQYF.

The chain links TRBV4-1 to TRBJ1-2; TRBD1 is a possible D gene (5 bases). Germline CDR1 MGHRA, CDR2 YSYEKL. V was pared by 1 base and J by 4 bases, with 7 bases between. This CDR3 is built from 13 residues. The chain's CDR3 is CASSQGQIYGYTF. In nucleotides, the CDR3 is TGCGCCAGCAGCCAAGGACAGATCTATGGCTACACCTTC.

This sequence joins TRBV29-1 and TRBJ1-1, with a weak D call TRBD1 (5 bases). The CDR3 totals 13 residues. Per the germline V gene, CDR1 is SQVTM and CDR2 is ANQGSEA. V dropped 6 bases and J dropped 0 bases, with 11 bases sitting between them. The CDR3 sequence: CSVPTAMNTEAFF. CDR3 DNA sequence: TGCAGCGTACCGACAGCCATGAACACTGAAGCTTTCTTT.

The chain links TRBV27 to TRBJ1-1, with D perhaps matching TRBD1 (5 bases). Trimming took off 6 bases at V and 1 base at J, with 9 bases between the two ends. Per germline, CDR1 MNHEY and CDR2 SMNVEV (reference sequence). This CDR3 comprises 13 residues. The CDR3 DNA reads as TGTGCCAGCAGCTTGGGGCCGAACACTGAAGCTTTCTTT. Its protein product is CASSLGPNTEAFF.

The chain couples TRBV4-3 to TRBJ2-6, with 7 bases aligning to TRBD1. Germline CDR1 reads LGHNA; CDR2 reads YSLEER. Losses at the gene ends were 3 bases for V and 1 base for J; bases not matched to a gene: 3. The CDR3 spans 16 residues. CDR3 nucleotide sequence: TGCGCCAGCAGCCACTCACAGGGGTCTGGGGCCAACGTCCTGACTTTC. Its translation: CASSHSQGSGANVLTF.

The chain recombines TRBV6-1 with TRBJ1-5, with no clear D. V was trimmed by 7 bases and J by 1 base, leaving 11 bases between them. In germline, CDR1 is MNHNS, CDR2 SASEGT. The CDR3 is 14 amino acids. This CDR3 is CASNGLASNQPQHF. As DNA, the CDR3 is TGTGCCAGCAATGGTTTGGCAAGCAATCAGCCCCAGCATTTT.